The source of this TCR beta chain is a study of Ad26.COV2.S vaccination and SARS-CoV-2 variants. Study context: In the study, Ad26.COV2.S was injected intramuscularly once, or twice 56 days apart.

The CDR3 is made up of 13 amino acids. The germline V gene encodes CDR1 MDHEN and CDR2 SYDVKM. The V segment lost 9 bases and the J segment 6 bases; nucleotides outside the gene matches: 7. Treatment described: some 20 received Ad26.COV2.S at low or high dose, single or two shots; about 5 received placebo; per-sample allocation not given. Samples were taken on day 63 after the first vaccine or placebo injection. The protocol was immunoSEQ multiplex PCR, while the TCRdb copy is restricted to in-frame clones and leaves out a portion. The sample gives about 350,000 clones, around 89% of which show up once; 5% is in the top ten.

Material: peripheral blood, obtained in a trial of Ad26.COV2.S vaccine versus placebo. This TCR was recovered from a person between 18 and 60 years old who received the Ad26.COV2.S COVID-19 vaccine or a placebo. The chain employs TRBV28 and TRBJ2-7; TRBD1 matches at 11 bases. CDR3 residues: CASRDRGKVEQYF. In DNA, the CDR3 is TGTGCCAGTCGGGACAGGGGGAAAGTCGAGCAGTACTTC.